The present entry profiles one T cell receptor beta chain with its context. The source of the sample is a study of blood T cell repertoires in COVID-19. On the study more broadly: Acute-phase and convalescent COVID-19 samples originated in the United States, Italy and Spain. Sample material is recorded as cDNA or gDNA derived from T cells, B-cell-depleted T cells, or PBMCs.

Assay: immunoSEQ multiplex PCR; the TCRdb copy retains only in-frame clones and omits some. Of approximately 150,000 clones listed, over 80% were seen once; the top ten hold roughly 9%. J gave up 9 bases and V 1 base, and 4 bases lay outside the gene matches. Germline CDR1 LGHDT, CDR2 YNNKEL (reference sequence). CDR3 length: 13 amino acids. The sample was peripheral blood. The chain uses TRBV3-1 (or the pseudogene TRBV3-2) and TRBJ1-2, with 8 positions matching TRBD1. The TCR sequence derives from an older woman with acute or convalescent COVID-19. CDR3 region: CASSQVGQGRYTF. The CDR3 nucleotides read TGTGCCAGCAGCCAAGTAGGACAGGGCCGCTACACCTTC.